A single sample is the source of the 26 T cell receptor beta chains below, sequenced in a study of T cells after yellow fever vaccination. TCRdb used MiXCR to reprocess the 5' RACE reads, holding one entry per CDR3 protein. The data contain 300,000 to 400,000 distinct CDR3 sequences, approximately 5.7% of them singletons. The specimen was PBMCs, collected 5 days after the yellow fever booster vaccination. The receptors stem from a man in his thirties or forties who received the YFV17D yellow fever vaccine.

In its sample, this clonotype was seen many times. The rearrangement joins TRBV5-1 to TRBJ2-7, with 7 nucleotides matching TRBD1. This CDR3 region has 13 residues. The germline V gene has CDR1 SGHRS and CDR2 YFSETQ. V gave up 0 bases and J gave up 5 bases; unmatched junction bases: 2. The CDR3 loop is CASSLVGTDEQYF. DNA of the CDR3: TGCGCCAGCAGCTTGGTAGGGACAGACGAGCAGTACTTC. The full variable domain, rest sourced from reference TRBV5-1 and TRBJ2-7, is KAGVTQTPRYLIKTRGQQVTLSCSPISGHRSVSWYQQTPGQGLQFLFEYFSETQRNKGNFPGRFSGRQFSNSRSEMNVSTLELGDSALYLCASSLVGTDEQYFGPGTRLTVT.

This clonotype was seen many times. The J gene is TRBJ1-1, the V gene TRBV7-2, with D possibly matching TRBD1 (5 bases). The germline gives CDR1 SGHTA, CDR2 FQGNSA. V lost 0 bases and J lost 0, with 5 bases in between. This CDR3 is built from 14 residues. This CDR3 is CASSLAGVNTEAFF. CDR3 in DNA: TGTGCCAGCAGCTTAGCAGGGGTGAACACTGAAGCTTTCTTT.

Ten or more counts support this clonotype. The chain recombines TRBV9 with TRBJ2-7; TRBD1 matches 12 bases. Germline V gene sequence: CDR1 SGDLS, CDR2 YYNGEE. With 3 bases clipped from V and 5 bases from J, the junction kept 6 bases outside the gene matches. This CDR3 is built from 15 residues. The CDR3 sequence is CASSAGTGGPNEQYF. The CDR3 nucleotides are TGTGCCAGCAGCGCGGGGACAGGGGGCCCCAACGAGCAGTACTTC.

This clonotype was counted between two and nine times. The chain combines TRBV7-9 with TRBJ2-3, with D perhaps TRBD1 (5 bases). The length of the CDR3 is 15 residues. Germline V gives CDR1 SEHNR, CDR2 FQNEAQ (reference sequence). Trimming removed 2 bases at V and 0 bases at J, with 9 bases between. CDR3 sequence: CASSLSDRSTDTQYF. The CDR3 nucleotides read TGTGCCAGCAGCTTAAGCGACAGAAGCACAGATACGCAGTATTTT.

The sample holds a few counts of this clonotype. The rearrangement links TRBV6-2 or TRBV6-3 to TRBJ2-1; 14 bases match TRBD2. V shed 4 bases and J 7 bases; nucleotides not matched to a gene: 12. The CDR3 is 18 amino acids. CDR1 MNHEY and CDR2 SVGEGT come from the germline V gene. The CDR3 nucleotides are TGTGCCAGCAGTTCTTCATCTTCGGGACTAGCGGGAGAGAATGAGCAGTTCTTC. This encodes CASSSSSSGLAGENEQFF.

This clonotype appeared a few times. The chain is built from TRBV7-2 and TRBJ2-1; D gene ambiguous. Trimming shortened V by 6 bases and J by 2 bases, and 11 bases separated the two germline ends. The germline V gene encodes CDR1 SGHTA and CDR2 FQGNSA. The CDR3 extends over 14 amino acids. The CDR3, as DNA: TGTGCCAGCAGAGGGCAGGCCACCTACAATGAGCAGTTCTTC. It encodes CASRGQATYNEQFF.

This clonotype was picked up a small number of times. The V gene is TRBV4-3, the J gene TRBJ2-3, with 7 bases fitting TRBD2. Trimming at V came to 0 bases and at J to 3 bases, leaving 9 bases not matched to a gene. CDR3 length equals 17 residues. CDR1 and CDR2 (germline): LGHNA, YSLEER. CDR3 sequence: CASSQEGASGMTDTQYF. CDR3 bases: TGCGCCAGCAGCCAAGAAGGCGCTAGCGGTATGACAGATACGCAGTATTTT.

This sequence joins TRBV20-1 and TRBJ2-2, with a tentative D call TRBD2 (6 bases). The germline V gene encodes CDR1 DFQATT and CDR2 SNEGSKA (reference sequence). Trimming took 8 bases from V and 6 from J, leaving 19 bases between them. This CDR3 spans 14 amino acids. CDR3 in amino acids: CSSPRAGIAGELFF. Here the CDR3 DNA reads TGCAGTTCTCCCAGGGCGGGGATCGCCGGGGAGCTGTTTTTT.

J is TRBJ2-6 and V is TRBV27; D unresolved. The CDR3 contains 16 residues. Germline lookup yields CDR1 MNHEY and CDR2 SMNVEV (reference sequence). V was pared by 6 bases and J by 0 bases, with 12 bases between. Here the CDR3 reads CASRVSEISGANVLTF. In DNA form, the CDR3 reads TGTGCCAGCAGAGTATCCGAGATCTCTGGGGCCAACGTCCTGACTTTC.

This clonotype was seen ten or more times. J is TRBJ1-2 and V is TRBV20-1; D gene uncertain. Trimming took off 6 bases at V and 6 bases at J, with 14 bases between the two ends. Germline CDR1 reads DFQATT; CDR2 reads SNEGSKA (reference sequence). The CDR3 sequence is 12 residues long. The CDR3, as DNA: TGCAGTGCACGATCCGAACAAGATGGCTACACCTTC. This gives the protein CSARSEQDGYTF.

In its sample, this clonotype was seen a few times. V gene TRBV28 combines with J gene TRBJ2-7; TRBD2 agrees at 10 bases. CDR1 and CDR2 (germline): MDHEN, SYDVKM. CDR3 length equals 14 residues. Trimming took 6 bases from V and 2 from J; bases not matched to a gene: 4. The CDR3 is CASSQGLATYEQYF. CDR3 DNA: TGTGCCAGCAGCCAGGGACTAGCGACCTACGAGCAGTACTTC.

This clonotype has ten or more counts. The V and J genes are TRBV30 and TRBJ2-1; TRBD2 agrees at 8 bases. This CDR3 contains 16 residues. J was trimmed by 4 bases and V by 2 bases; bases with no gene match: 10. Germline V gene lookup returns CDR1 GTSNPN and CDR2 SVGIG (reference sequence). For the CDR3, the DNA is TGTGCCTGGAGTCCCCACCAGAGCGGGAGTTACAATGAGCAGTTCTTC. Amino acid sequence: CAWSPHQSGSYNEQFF.

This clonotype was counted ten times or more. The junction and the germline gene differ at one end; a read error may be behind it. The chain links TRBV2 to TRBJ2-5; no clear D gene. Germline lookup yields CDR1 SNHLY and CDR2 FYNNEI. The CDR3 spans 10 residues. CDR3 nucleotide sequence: TGTGCCAGCAGTGAAGCGCTGGTGAGCTTC. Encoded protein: CASSEALVSF.

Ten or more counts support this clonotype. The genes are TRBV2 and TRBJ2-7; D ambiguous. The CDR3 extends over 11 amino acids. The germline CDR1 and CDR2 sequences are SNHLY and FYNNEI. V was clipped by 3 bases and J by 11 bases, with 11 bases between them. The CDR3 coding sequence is TGTGCCAGCAGTGAGGACCGTTCGAAGTACTTC. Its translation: CASSEDRSKYF.

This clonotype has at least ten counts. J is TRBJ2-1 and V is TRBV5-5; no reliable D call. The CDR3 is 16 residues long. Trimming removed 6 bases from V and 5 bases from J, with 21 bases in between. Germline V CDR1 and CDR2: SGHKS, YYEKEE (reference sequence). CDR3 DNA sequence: TGTGCCAGCACCCCTTTAAGGACCGGAGAGGACAATGAGCAGTTCTTC. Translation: CASTPLRTGEDNEQFF.

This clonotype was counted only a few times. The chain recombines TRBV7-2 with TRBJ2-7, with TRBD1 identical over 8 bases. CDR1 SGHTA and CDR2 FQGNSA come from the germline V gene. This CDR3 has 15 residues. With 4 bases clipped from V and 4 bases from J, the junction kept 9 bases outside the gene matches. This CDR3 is CASSSPSGGMYEQYF. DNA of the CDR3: TGTGCCAGCAGCTCCCCCTCAGGGGGCATGTACGAGCAGTACTTC.

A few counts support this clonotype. CDR3 protein: CASSQAQASGIQETQYF. The CDR3 coding sequence is TGCGCCAGCAGCCAAGCCCAGGCTAGCGGGATCCAAGAGACCCAGTACTTC. The J gene is TRBJ2-5, the V gene TRBV4-3, with TRBD2 identical over 9 bases. V lost 1 base and J lost 1; bases outside the gene matches: 7. Germline CDR1 LGHNA, CDR2 YSLEER. The CDR3 has 17 amino acids.

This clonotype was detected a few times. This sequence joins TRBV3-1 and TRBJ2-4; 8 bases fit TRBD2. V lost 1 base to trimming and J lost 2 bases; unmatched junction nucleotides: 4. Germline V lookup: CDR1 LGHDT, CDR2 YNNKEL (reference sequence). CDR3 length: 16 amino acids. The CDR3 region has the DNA TGTGCCAGCAGCCAAGCTAGCGGGCTGTCCAAAAACATTCAGTACTTC. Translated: CASSQASGLSKNIQYF.

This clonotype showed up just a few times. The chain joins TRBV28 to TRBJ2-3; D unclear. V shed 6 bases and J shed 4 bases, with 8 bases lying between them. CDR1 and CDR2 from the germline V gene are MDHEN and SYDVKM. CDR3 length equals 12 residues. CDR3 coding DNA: TGTGCCAGCAGACCCACACCAGATACGCAGTATTTT. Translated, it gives CASRPTPDTQYF.

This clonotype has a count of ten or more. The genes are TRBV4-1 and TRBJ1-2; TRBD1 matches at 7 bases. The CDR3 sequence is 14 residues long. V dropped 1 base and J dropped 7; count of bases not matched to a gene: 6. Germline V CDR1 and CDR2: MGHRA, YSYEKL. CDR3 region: CASSQVQGGGGYTF. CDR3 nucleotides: TGCGCCAGCAGCCAAGTTCAGGGGGGAGGTGGCTACACCTTC.

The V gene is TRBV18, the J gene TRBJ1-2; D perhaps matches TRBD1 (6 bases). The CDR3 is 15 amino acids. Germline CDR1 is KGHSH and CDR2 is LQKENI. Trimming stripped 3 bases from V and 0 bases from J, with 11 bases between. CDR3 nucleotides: TGTGCCAGCTCACCGGACAGCCTTACTAACTATGGCTACACCTTC. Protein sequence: CASSPDSLTNYGYTF. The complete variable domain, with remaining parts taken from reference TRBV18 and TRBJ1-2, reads NAGVMQNPRHLVRRRGQEARLRCSPMKGHSHVYWYRQLPEEGLKFMVYLQKENIIDESGMPKERFSAEFPKEGPSILRIQQVVRGDSAAYFCASSPDSLTNYGYTFGSGTRLTVV.

The CDR3 bases are TGTGCCAGCAGTCTCCGGAACCAAGAGACCCAGTACTTC. Its translation is CASSLRNQETQYF. This sequence joins TRBV6-2 or TRBV6-3 and TRBJ2-5; D unclear. Deletions cut 5 bases from V and 0 bases from J, with 7 bases between. The CDR3 extends over 13 amino acids. Germline V CDR1 and CDR2: MNHEY, SVGEGT.

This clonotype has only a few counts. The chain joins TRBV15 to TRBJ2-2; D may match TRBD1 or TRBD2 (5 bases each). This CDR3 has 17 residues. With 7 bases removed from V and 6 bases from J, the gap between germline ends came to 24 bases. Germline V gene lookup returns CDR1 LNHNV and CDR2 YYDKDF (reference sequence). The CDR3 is CATIKFCDRLTPGELFF. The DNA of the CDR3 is TGTGCCACCATAAAATTTTGCGACAGACTAACCCCCGGGGAGCTGTTTTTT.

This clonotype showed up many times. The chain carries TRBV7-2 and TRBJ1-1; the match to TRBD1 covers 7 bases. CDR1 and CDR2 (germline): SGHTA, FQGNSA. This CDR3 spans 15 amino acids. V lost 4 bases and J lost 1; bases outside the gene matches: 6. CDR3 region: CASSSDRVPNTEAFF. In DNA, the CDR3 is TGTGCCAGCAGCTCAGACAGGGTCCCGAACACTGAAGCTTTCTTT.

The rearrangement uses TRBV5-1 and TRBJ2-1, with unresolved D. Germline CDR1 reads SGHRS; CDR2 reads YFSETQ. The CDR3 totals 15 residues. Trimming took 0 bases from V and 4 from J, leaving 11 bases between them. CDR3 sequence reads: CASSLARTPYNEQFF. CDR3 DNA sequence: TGCGCCAGCAGCTTGGCCCGGACCCCTTACAATGAGCAGTTCTTC. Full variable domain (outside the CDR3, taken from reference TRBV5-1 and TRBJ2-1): KAGVTQTPRYLIKTRGQQVTLSCSPISGHRSVSWYQQTPGQGLQFLFEYFSETQRNKGNFPGRFSGRQFSNSRSEMNVSTLELGDSALYLCASSLARTPYNEQFFGPGTRLTVL.

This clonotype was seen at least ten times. The CDR3 sequence is CASSPPELGGADTQYF. The CDR3 DNA follows: TGTGCCAGCTCACCGCCGGAGTTGGGGGGCGCAGATACGCAGTATTTT. The V call is TRBV18, the J call TRBJ2-3, with D possibly being TRBD1 or TRBD2 (6 bases each). The length of the CDR3 is 16 residues. Between the trimmed V and J ends, which lost 3 bases and 4 bases, there was a span of 17 bases. The V gene's germline CDR1 is KGHSH and CDR2 LQKENI.